The rows below give T cell receptor beta chains drawn from one sample of a study of blood T cell repertoires in COVID-19. Some clones are missing from TCRdb's copy, which holds only in-frame ones; the method was immunoSEQ multiplex PCR. The table lists around 160,000 clones, about 85% of them singletons. The sample consisted of PBMCs or T cells enriched from blood (not recorded which). The receptors come from a woman between 35 and 50 years old who had been exposed to COVID-19. Each CDR3 is given with its conserved first and last residue. A D gene is named only where the DNA matches it firmly. A clone size is listed for some rows: how often the clone was seen (once, few, many), or a class if it is expanded.

>TRBJ1-6|TRBD1|TRBV15|NA
CATSRALRTGGSNSPLHF
>TRBJ1-1|TRBD1|TRBV19|NA
CASRTGGRREAFF
>TRBJ1-4|NA|TRBV5-1|NA
CASSLDGGGEKLFF
>TRBJ1-4|TRBD1|TRBV9|NA
CASSPSPGTGGHEKLFF
>TRBJ1-4|NA|TRBV19|NA
CASSCWTGGDEKLFF
>TRBJ1-6|TRBD1|TRBV6-5|few
CASSYSSTGDSPLHF
>TRBJ1-3|TRBD1|TRBV9|NA
CASSPPGQGGSGNTIYF
>TRBJ2-2|TRBD2|TRBV5-1|NA
CASVGGSRGELFF
>TRBJ1-1|TRBD1|TRBV5-1|NA
CASSRSQGGSMNTEAFF
>TRBJ1-2|NA|TRBV12-3/TRBV12-4|NA
CASSPDGYTF
>TRBJ2-1|NA|TRBV14|NA
CASSQVTGLSEQFF
>TRBJ2-7|NA|TRBV15|NA
CATSRDRGATYEQYF
>TRBJ2-1|TRBD2|TRBV5-1|once
CASSLVTSGDNEQFF
>TRBJ2-3|TRBD1|TRBV2|NA
CANKDREGDTQYF
>TRBJ2-5|TRBD1|TRBV5-1|NA
CASSWTTGLETQYF
>TRBJ1-1|NA|TRBV7-9|NA
CASSPPRGAKIEAFF
>TRBJ2-7|NA|TRBV7-2|NA
CASSQIVTGPYEQYF
>TRBJ2-1|TRBD1|TRBV13|NA
CASSPRDRVVNEQFF
>TRBJ2-5|TRBD2|TRBV5-1|NA
CASGTSGRSGETQYF
>TRBJ2-2|NA|TRBV7-3|NA
CASSTGSTGELFF
>TRBJ1-5|NA|TRBV7-9|once
CASSLGGNNQPQHF
>TRBJ1-5|NA|TRBV4-1|NA
CASSSGLSQPQHF
>TRBJ1-6|NA|TRBV19|NA
CASSIGGSSYNSPLHF
>TRBJ2-7|TRBD2|TRBV28|once
CASSRLAGGYEQYF
>TRBJ1-4|TRBD1|TRBV2|NA
CASSQDRDEKLFF
>TRBJ1-3|NA|TRBV29-1|NA
CSSYSGNTIYF
>TRBJ1-2|NA|TRBV5-1|NA
CASSLGQIHYGYTF
>TRBJ1-2|TRBD1|TRBV29-1|NA
CSVEVGHRGIYGYTF